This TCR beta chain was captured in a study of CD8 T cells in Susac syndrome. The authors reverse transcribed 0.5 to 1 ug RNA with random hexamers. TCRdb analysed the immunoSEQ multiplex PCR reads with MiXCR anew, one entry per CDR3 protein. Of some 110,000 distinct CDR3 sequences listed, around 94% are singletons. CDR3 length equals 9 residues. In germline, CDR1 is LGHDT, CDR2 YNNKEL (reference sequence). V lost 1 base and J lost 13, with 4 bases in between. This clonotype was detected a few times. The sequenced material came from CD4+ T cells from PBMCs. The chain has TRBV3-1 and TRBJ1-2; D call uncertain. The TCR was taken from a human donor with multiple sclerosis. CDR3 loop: CASSQAGTF. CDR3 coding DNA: TGTGCCAGCAGCCAAGCAGGCACCTTC.